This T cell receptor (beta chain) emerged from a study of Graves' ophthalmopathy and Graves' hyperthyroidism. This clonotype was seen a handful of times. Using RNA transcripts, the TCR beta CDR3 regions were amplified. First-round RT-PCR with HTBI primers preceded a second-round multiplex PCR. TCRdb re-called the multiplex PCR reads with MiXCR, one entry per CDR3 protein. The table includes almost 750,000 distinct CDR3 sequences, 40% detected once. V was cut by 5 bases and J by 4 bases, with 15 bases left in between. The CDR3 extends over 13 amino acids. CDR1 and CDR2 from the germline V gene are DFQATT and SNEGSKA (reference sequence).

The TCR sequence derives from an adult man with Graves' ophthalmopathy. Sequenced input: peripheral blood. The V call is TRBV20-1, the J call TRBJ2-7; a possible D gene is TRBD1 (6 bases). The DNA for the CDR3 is TGCAGTGCTTCGCTGGGGGCCAAATACGAGCAGTACTTC. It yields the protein CSASLGAKYEQYF.